Listed here are 32 T cell receptor beta chains from one sample, sequenced in a study of blood T cell repertoires in COVID-19 (TCRdb year 2020). The library was generated by the immunoSEQ multiplex PCR assay. In its TCRdb copy, this immuneACCESS table keeps in-frame sequences only and misses some clones. Where compared with another copy, unresolved V genes explain less than half of these, and the others have no known cause. Within this sample are about 100,000 clones, with roughly 80% of them counted one time only. 10% to 15% of the sample is held by the ten biggest clonotypes. The sequencing input was peripheral blood. The receptors stem from a man in his fifties or sixties with active or convalescent COVID-19.

This clone came up a few times. This chain links TRBV18 with TRBJ1-6, with 7 positions matching TRBD1. The CDR3 consists of 16 residues. Trimming removed 4 bases from V and 9 bases from J; junction bases left unmatched: 12. Germline CDR1 KGHSH, CDR2 LQKENI. CDR3 coding DNA: TGTGCCAGCTCACAAGATACCGGGACAGCGGGTTCACCCCTCCACTTT. The encoded protein is CASSQDTGTAGSPLHF.

In DNA form, the CDR3 reads TGTGCCAGCTTCGGACTAGCGGGAGGGGGAGAGCAGTTCTTC. This sequence encodes CASFGLAGGGEQFF. The rearrangement uses TRBV2 and TRBJ2-1; 15 bases match TRBD2. Per the germline V gene, CDR1 is SNHLY and CDR2 is FYNNEI. CDR3 length: 14 residues. Trimming took 8 bases from V and 10 from J; bases not matched to a gene: 6.

This clone appeared once. V gene TRBV7-2 combines with J gene TRBJ1-5; D remains unclear. The CDR3 loop spans 15 amino acids. The V end was cut by 1 base, the J end by 1 base, with 8 bases between. The V gene's germline CDR1 is SGHTA and CDR2 FQGNSA. CDR3 region: CASSLEPRSNQPQHF. Written as DNA, the CDR3 is TGTGCCAGCAGCTTAGAACCGCGGAGCAATCAGCCCCAGCATTTT.

The chain recombines TRBV3-1 (or the pseudogene TRBV3-2) with TRBJ1-4; no firm D call. CDR1 LGHDT and CDR2 YNNKEL come from the germline V gene (reference sequence). The CDR3 contains 13 residues. The V gene lost 4 bases and the J gene lost 8 bases, with 11 bases spanning the gap. The CDR3 bases are TGTGCCAGCAGCCCGGGATATGGGGAAAAACTGTTTTTT. Translated: CASSPGYGEKLFF.

The chain combines TRBV7-9 with TRBJ2-7, with D maybe TRBD1 (6 bases). The CDR3 runs 14 residues. CDR1 and CDR2 (germline): SEHNR, FQNEAQ (reference sequence). Deletions cut 0 bases from V and 5 bases from J, with 11 bases between. CDR3 nucleotides: TGTGCCAGCAGCTTAGCCACAGGGTTAGACGAGCAGTACTTC. It translates to CASSLATGLDEQYF.

The J gene is TRBJ1-2, the V gene TRBV5-4; 8 bases agree with TRBD1. V shed 4 bases, J shed 2 bases, and the junction held 10 bases outside the gene matches. This CDR3 is 16 amino acids long. Germline V lookup: CDR1 SGHNT, CDR2 YYREEE (reference sequence). DNA of the CDR3: TGTGCCAGCAGCGGACCGACAGGGGCCTCCAACTATGGCTACACCTTC. It encodes CASSGPTGASNYGYTF.

The chain uses TRBV6-2 or TRBV6-3 and TRBJ2-7; 7 nucleotides line up with TRBD2. This CDR3 spans 14 amino acids. CDR1 and CDR2 from the germline V gene are MNHEY and SVGEGT. V lost 5 bases, J lost 4 bases, and 8 bases stayed unmatched. The CDR3 region is CASSPRSSGYEQYF. The CDR3 nucleotides are TGTGCCAGCAGTCCCCGGTCTAGCGGTTACGAGCAGTACTTC.

This clone has only a few counts. This sequence joins TRBV7-6 and TRBJ2-2, with TRBD2 matching 8 bases. Germline V gives CDR1 SGHVS, CDR2 FNYEAQ. This CDR3 is 19 amino acids long. V was clipped by 2 bases and J by 0 bases; unmatched bases: 11. CDR3 region: CASSLPSGGRSANTGELFF. In DNA form, the CDR3 reads TGTGCCAGCAGCTTACCTTCTGGCGGGAGGTCCGCGAACACCGGGGAGCTGTTTTTT.

This chain links TRBV19 with TRBJ1-1; D gene uncertain. The ends were cut back, 3 bases at V and 4 bases at J, with 12 bases in the middle. The germline V gene has CDR1 LNHDA and CDR2 SQIVND (reference sequence). This CDR3 has 14 amino acids. The CDR3 sequence is CASSMVLAGTEAFF. The DNA of the CDR3 is TGTGCCAGTAGTATGGTCTTGGCGGGCACTGAAGCTTTCTTT.

This clone appeared a single time. The chain couples TRBV7-6 to TRBJ1-2; a weak D match, TRBD1 (5 bases). Germline V gene sequence: CDR1 SGHVS, CDR2 FNYEAQ. This CDR3 spans 13 amino acids. The germline V and J ends were trimmed by 5 bases and 4 bases, with 11 bases remaining between them. The CDR3 bases are TGTGCCAGCAGCGATAGACAGTCCTATGGCTACACCTTC. Encoded protein: CASSDRQSYGYTF.

V usage is TRBV3-1 (or the pseudogene TRBV3-2) and J usage is TRBJ2-1, with D possibly matching TRBD1 (5 bases). Germline CDR1 LGHDT, CDR2 YNNKEL (reference sequence). This CDR3 has 16 amino acids. The V end was cut by 0 bases, the J end by 3 bases, with 12 bases between. The CDR3 DNA follows: TGTGCCAGCAGCCAAGACCCCAGGGTTAGCTACAATGAGCAGTTCTTC. Its protein product is CASSQDPRVSYNEQFF.

The J gene is TRBJ2-3, the V gene TRBV12-3 or TRBV12-4, with D hard to call. This CDR3 contains 11 residues. The germline V and J ends were trimmed by 4 bases and 6 bases, with 5 bases remaining between them. The CDR3 nucleotides read TGTGCCAGCAGTTCATCCGATACGCAGTATTTT. It is translated as CASSSSDTQYF.

This clone was detected a few times. The V and J genes are TRBV2 and TRBJ2-5; 14 nucleotides line up with TRBD2. The ends lost 2 bases at V and 5 bases at J; junction bases unmatched: 7. Germline V gene data show CDR1 as SNHLY and CDR2 as FYNNEI. This CDR3 is 17 amino acids long. The CDR3 DNA reads as TGTGCCAGCAGTGAAAGGGGGACTAGCGGGAGTCTTGAGACCCAGTACTTC. This encodes CASSERGTSGSLETQYF. The full variable domain, completed using reference TRBV2 and TRBJ2-5, is EPEVTQTPSHQVTQMGQEVILRCVPISNHLYFYWYRQILGQKVEFLVSFYNNEISEKSEIFDDQFSVERPDGSNFTLKIRSTKLEDSAMYFCASSERGTSGSLETQYFGPGTRLLVL.

The chain couples TRBV13 to TRBJ1-6; no reliable D call. Trimming cost V 0 bases and J 0 bases, with 9 bases left between them. CDR1 and CDR2 from the germline V gene are PRHDT and FYEKMQ (reference sequence). The CDR3 consists of 17 residues. In DNA, the CDR3 is TGTGCCAGCAGCTTAGGCGGCGGGAGCTCCTATAATTCACCCCTCCACTTT. It encodes CASSLGGGSSYNSPLHF. Looking up the rest from reference TRBV13 and TRBJ1-6 gives the full variable domain: AAGVIQSPRHLIKEKRETATLKCYPIPRHDTVYWYQQGPGQDPQFLISFYEKMQSDKGSIPDRFSAQQFSDYHSELNMSSLELGDSALYFCASSLGGGSSYNSPLHFGNGTRLTVT.

CDR3 region: CATSEAGQGATEAFF. In nucleotides, the CDR3 is TGTGCCACCAGTGAAGCGGGACAGGGCGCCACTGAAGCTTTCTTT. This chain uses TRBV24-1 with TRBJ1-1; 9 bases map to TRBD1. This CDR3 has 15 residues. V lost 4 bases, J lost 4 bases, and 6 bases stayed unmatched. Germline CDR1 reads KGHDR; CDR2 reads SFDVKD.

The chain combines TRBV7-3 with TRBJ2-2, with 12 bases aligning to TRBD2. The length of the CDR3 is 16 residues. J gave up 4 bases and V 4 bases, and 4 bases lay outside the gene matches. The germline gives CDR1 SGHTA, CDR2 FQGTGA. The CDR3 here is CASSSRLAGVTGELFF. The CDR3 nucleotides read TGTGCCAGCAGCTCCAGACTAGCGGGAGTCACCGGGGAGCTGTTTTTT.

The chain carries TRBV19 and TRBJ2-7; 8 bases are shared with TRBD2. J lost 5 bases, V lost 0 bases, and 3 bases had no gene match. Looked up from germline, CDR1 is LNHDA and CDR2 is SQIVND (reference sequence). CDR3 length equals 14 residues. The CDR3 loop reads CASSIELAVNEQYF. The CDR3 coding sequence is TGTGCCAGTAGTATAGAACTAGCGGTAAACGAGCAGTACTTC.

The chain uses TRBV3-1 (or the pseudogene TRBV3-2) and TRBJ2-3, with a weak D call TRBD2 (6 bases). Trimming removed 8 bases at V and 4 bases at J, with 10 bases between. The germline CDR1 and CDR2 sequences are LGHDT and YNNKEL (reference sequence). This CDR3 has 12 residues. This chain's CDR3 is CASGVAADTQYF. CDR3 in DNA: TGTGCCAGCGGGGTAGCGGCAGATACGCAGTATTTT.

The chain joins TRBV12-5 to TRBJ2-5; D is uncertain. This CDR3 contains 16 residues. V was trimmed by 1 base and J by 2 bases, leaving 14 bases between them. Germline assignment: CDR1 LGHNT and CDR2 FRNRAP. CDR3: CASGLGRYLLQETQYF. The CDR3 region has the DNA TGTGCTAGTGGTTTGGGCCGGTACCTACTACAAGAGACCCAGTACTTC.

This clone appeared once. The chain combines TRBV19 with TRBJ2-7, with D possibly being TRBD2 (7 bases). Germline V gives CDR1 LNHDA, CDR2 SQIVND (reference sequence). The CDR3 has 14 residues. The V and J ends lost 3 bases and 7 bases respectively, with 16 bases between them. CDR3 sequence (DNA): TGTGCCAGTAGTATGGGTCGGGGGGCCAGAGAGCAGTACTTC. As protein: CASSMGRGAREQYF.

This chain uses TRBV11-2 with TRBJ2-3; TRBD2 matches at 13 bases. This CDR3 contains 16 residues. Trimming took 5 bases from V and 0 from J; bases not matched to a gene: 2. The V gene's germline CDR1 is SGHAT and CDR2 FQNNGV. CDR3 amino acids: CASSGLAGVSTDTQYF. In DNA form, the CDR3 reads TGTGCCAGCAGCGGACTAGCGGGGGTTAGCACAGATACGCAGTATTTT.

A single count supports this clone. The genes are TRBV10-1 and TRBJ1-1; D unresolved. The V gene's germline CDR1 is WNHNN and CDR2 SYGVQD (reference sequence). V was trimmed by 5 bases and J by 0 bases, leaving 7 bases between them. The CDR3 sequence is 13 residues long. The CDR3 sequence is CASSPNMNTEAFF. CDR3 coding DNA: TGCGCCAGCAGTCCCAACATGAACACTGAAGCTTTCTTT.

The V call is TRBV2, the J call TRBJ1-2, with 8 nucleotides matching TRBD1. CDR3 length: 12 residues. Unmatched junction bases numbered 3, after V lost 7 bases and J lost 5 bases. The germline gives CDR1 SNHLY, CDR2 FYNNEI. CDR3 nucleotide sequence: TGTGCCAGCAAGGGACAGGTGTATGGCTACACCTTC. Encoded protein: CASKGQVYGYTF.

The rearrangement joins TRBV11-2 to TRBJ1-2, with D perhaps matching TRBD1 (5 bases). The germline CDR1 and CDR2 sequences are SGHAT and FQNNGV. The V and J ends lost 5 bases and 0 bases respectively, with 10 bases between them. The CDR3 is made up of 14 amino acids. The CDR3 loop reads CASSRTPTNYGYTF. For the CDR3, the DNA is TGTGCCAGCAGCAGGACACCAACTAACTATGGCTACACCTTC.

The rearrangement links TRBV7-9 to TRBJ2-1; possible D gene TRBD1, 5 bases. Germline CDR1 reads SEHNR; CDR2 reads FQNEAQ (reference sequence). Between the trimmed V and J ends, which lost 6 bases and 4 bases, there was a span of 13 bases. The CDR3 contains 14 residues. CDR3 in amino acids: CASSYNDRYNEQFF. DNA for the CDR3: TGTGCCAGCAGTTATAACGACAGATACAATGAGCAGTTCTTC.

This rearrangement joins TRBV5-1 to TRBJ2-3, with 9 bases fitting TRBD2. CDR1 is SGHRS and CDR2 is YFSETQ in the germline V gene. The CDR3 loop spans 15 amino acids. J lost 4 bases, V lost 7 bases, and 10 bases had no gene match. CDR3 protein: CASEAGLAPPDTQYF. The CDR3, as DNA: TGCGCCAGCGAAGCGGGACTAGCCCCTCCAGATACGCAGTATTTT.

This clone came up once. This chain connects TRBV2 to TRBJ2-2; 8 nucleotides agree with TRBD1. This CDR3 has 14 residues. The germline gives CDR1 SNHLY, CDR2 FYNNEI. Trimming removed 6 bases from V and 4 bases from J; junction bases left unmatched: 4. The CDR3 nucleotides are TGTGCCAGCAGGGTTACAGGGGGCACCGGGGAGCTGTTTTTT. Its protein is CASRVTGGTGELFF.

The rearrangement uses TRBV25-1 and TRBJ2-2, with D possibly matching TRBD2 (5 bases). Germline CDR1 is MGHDK and CDR2 is SYGVNS. The CDR3 covers 14 residues. The V gene lost 6 bases and the J gene lost 1 base, with 9 bases spanning the gap. This CDR3 reads CASRRAGNTGELFF. The CDR3 DNA follows: TGTGCCAGCAGGCGTGCGGGGAACACCGGGGAGCTGTTTTTT.

V gene TRBV28 combines with J gene TRBJ1-2, with no clear D. The CDR3 runs 12 residues. CDR1 and CDR2 from the germline V gene are MDHEN and SYDVKM. V lost 6 bases and J 4 bases, leaving 9 bases between the germline ends. The chain's CDR3 is CASRSGLYGYTF. CDR3 coding DNA: TGTGCCAGCAGATCAGGCCTCTATGGCTACACCTTC.

The V call is TRBV10-3, the J call TRBJ2-3; TRBD2 matches at 10 bases. Germline-derived CDR1 and CDR2 are ENHRY and SYGVKD. The CDR3 is 14 amino acids. V was pared by 6 bases and J by 5 bases, with 5 bases of the junction left unmatched. The CDR3 DNA reads TGTGCCATCAGGGGAGCGGGAGGGGGAGATACGCAGTATTTT. Amino acid sequence: CAIRGAGGGDTQYF.

This rearrangement joins TRBV7-2 to TRBJ2-1; tentative D call: TRBD2 (6 bases). Germline V gene sequence: CDR1 SGHTA, CDR2 FQGNSA. Trimming stripped 5 bases from V and 4 bases from J, with 12 bases between. CDR3 size: 14 residues. This CDR3 is CASSHSGSYNEQFF. The CDR3 DNA follows: TGTGCCAGCAGCCATAGCGGAAGTTACAATGAGCAGTTCTTC.

The chain joins TRBV7-9 to TRBJ1-2; 7 nucleotides agree with TRBD1. Trimming cost V 5 bases and J 3 bases; bases outside gene matches: 3. Looked up from germline, CDR1 is SEHNR and CDR2 is FQNEAQ (reference sequence). The CDR3 sequence is 13 residues long. For the CDR3, the DNA is TGTGCCAGCAGCCAGGGGGGTGACTATGGCTACACCTTC. Encoded protein: CASSQGGDYGYTF.